This TCR beta chain was profiled in a study of blood T cell repertoires in COVID-19. In the study overall: COVID-19 samples, acute and convalescent, were from the United States, Italy and Spain. From T cells, B-cell-depleted T cells, or PBMCs came the material, which was cDNA or gDNA.

Enrolment of Seattle patients took place during active infection, and they were followed longitudinally. In the original workflow: Amplification of reference gene primers was used by the study to estimate nucleated cell counts. This table comes from immunoSEQ multiplex PCR, and its TCRdb copy is limited to in-frame clones, with some not included. V, J and clone size reflect that table, while D and trimming were determined from the DNA. The table includes around 210,000 clones, over 75% detected once. This CDR3 contains 16 residues. Germline lookup yields CDR1 GTSNPN and CDR2 SVGIG (reference sequence). Deletions cut 0 bases from V and 0 bases from J, with 11 bases between.

The origin of this receptor is a man aged 50 to 59 with COVID-19, enrolled during active disease. The chain joins TRBV30 to TRBJ1-4, with no clear D. Sequenced sample: peripheral blood. The CDR3 is CAWSVGVGTTNEKLFF. The CDR3 DNA follows: TGTGCCTGGAGTGTTGGAGTTGGTACAACTAATGAAAAACTGTTTTTT. Full variable domain (outside the CDR3, taken from reference TRBV30 and TRBJ1-4): SQTIHQWPATLVQPVGSPLSLECTVEGTSNPNLYWYRQAAGRGLQLLFYSVGIGQISSEVPQNLSASRPQDRQFILSSKKLLLSDSGFYLCAWSVGVGTTNEKLFFGSGTQLSVL.